This is a list of T cell receptor beta chains from one sample in a study of T-cell reconstitution after alpha-beta-depleted transplantation in children. MiXCR, applied by TCRdb to the PCR reads, yields one record per CDR3 protein. Among hundreds of thousands of distinct CDR3 sequences listed, roughly 13% were seen once. The sample in question was PBMCs, obtained before TCRalphabeta/CD19-depleted stem cell transplant. These receptors were taken from a girl aged 2 to 10 with congenital amegakaryocytic thrombocytopenia, due to receive a stem cell transplant. Each CDR3 is given with its conserved first and last residue. Fields, in order: J gene, V gene, D gene, clone size, CDR3 protein, CDR3 DNA. The D gene is left open where the match is weak. Part of the rows lack a size; the others show once, few, many or a class for expanded clones.

J: TRBJ1-1
V: TRBV4-2
D: NA
size: NA
CDR3: CASSPEKGNTEAFF
DNA: TGTGCCAGCAGCCCCGAGAAGGGGAACACTGAAGCTTTCTTT

J: TRBJ1-1
V: TRBV7-2
D: NA
size: few
CDR3: CASSLDSAADTEAFF
DNA: TGTGCCAGCAGCTTAGATTCAGCAGCCGACACTGAAGCTTTCTTT

J: TRBJ2-7
V: TRBV4-1
D: NA
size: NA
CDR3: CASSQAIGLESEQYF
DNA: TGCGCCAGCAGCCAAGCTATAGGGTTAGAGAGCGAGCAGTACTTC

J: TRBJ1-2
V: TRBV19
D: NA
size: few
CDR3: CATVRTDCYTF
DNA: TGTGCCACTGTCCGGACCGATTGCTACACCTTC

J: TRBJ1-6
V: TRBV10-3
D: NA
size: few
CDR3: CAIRGDGVSPLHF
DNA: TGTGCCATCAGAGGGGACGGGGTTTCACCCCTCCACTTT

J: TRBJ2-1
V: TRBV5-1
D: NA
size: many
CDR3: CASSVSLSSNEQFF
DNA: TGCGCCAGCAGTGTTTCACTGTCAAGCAATGAGCAGTTCTTC

J: TRBJ2-2
V: TRBV11-1
D: TRBD1
size: NA
CDR3: CASSFPLTRDRGTGELFF
DNA: TGTGCCAGCAGCTTCCCTCTCACCCGGGACAGGGGCACCGGGGAGCTGTTTTTT

J: TRBJ2-1
V: TRBV5-1
D: NA
size: many
CDR3: CASSFRDNYNEQFF
DNA: TGCGCCAGCAGCTTCCGGGACAATTACAATGAGCAGTTCTTC

J: TRBJ2-1
V: TRBV5-1
D: TRBD2
size: NA
CDR3: CASSPSGGGRIDEQFF
DNA: TGCGCCAGCAGCCCCTCGGGGGGCGGGAGGATAGATGAGCAGTTCTTC

J: TRBJ2-1
V: TRBV7-6
D: NA
size: NA
CDR3: CASSLGGWNNEQFF
DNA: TGTGCCAGCAGCTTAGGGGGCTGGAATAATGAGCAGTTCTTC

J: TRBJ1-5
V: TRBV12-3/TRBV12-4
D: NA
size: many
CDR3: CASTGGYNQPQHF
DNA: TGTGCCAGCACGGGGGGCTACAATCAGCCCCAGCATTTT

J: TRBJ2-4
V: TRBV11-1
D: NA
size: few
CDR3: CASSLSALVQPAELAKNIQYF
DNA: TGTGCCAGCAGCCTCTCAGCCTTGGTTCAACCTGCGGAATTAGCCAAAAACATTCAGTACTTC

J: TRBJ2-3
V: TRBV10-3
D: TRBD2
size: NA
CDR3: CAISESIAGGPEEDTQYF
DNA: TGTGCCATCAGTGAGTCAATAGCGGGAGGGCCGGAGGAAGATACGCAGTATTTT

J: TRBJ2-1
V: TRBV15
D: NA
size: NA
CDR3: CATSRGVNRDADNEQFF
DNA: TGTGCCACCAGCAGAGGAGTCAACCGGGACGCCGACAATGAGCAGTTCTTC

J: TRBJ2-1
V: TRBV27
D: TRBD2
size: NA
CDR3: CASGGQRDGNEQFF
DNA: TGTGCCAGCGGAGGGCAGCGGGACGGGAATGAGCAGTTCTTC